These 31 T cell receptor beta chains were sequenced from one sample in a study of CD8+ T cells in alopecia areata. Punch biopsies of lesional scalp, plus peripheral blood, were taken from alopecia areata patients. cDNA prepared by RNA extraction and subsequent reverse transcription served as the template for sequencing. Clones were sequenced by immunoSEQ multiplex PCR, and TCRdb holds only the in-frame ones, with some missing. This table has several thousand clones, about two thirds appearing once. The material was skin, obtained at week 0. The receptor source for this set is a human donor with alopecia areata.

The CDR3 region has the DNA TGTGCCAGCAGCTTAGACCCGACAGGGCACAATGAGCAGTTCTTC. This translates into CASSLDPTGHNEQFF. This chain links TRBV11-3 with TRBJ2-1; TRBD1 aligns across 7 bases. The V gene end was trimmed by 0 bases and the J gene end by 5 bases; junction bases not matched to a gene: 4. The germline V gene encodes CDR1 SGHNT and CDR2 YENEEA. The CDR3 has 15 residues.

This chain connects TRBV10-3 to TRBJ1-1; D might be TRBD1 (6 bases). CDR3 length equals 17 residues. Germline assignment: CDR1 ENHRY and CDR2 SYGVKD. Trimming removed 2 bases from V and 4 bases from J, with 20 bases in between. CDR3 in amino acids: CAISELESPHRATEAFF. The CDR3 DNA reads TGTGCCATCAGTGAGCTCGAATCCCCCCACAGGGCCACTGAAGCTTTCTTT.

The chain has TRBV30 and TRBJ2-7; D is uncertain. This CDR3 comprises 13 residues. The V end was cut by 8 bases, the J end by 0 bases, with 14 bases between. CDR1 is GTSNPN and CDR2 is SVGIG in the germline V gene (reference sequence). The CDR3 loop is CALIQSNSYEQYF. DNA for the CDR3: TGTGCCCTTATCCAGTCGAACTCCTACGAGCAGTACTTC.

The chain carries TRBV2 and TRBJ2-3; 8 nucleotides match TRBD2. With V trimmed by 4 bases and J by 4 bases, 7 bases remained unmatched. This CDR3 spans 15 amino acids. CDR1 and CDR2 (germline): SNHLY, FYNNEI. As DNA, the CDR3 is TGTGCCAGCAGTGGATCGGGGGGGAACGCAGATACGCAGTATTTT. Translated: CASSGSGGNADTQYF.

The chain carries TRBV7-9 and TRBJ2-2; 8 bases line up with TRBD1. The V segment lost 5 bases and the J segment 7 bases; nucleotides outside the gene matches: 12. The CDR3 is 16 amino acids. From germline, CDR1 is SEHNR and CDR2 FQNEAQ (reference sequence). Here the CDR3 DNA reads TGTGCCAGCAGCCTCGGGACAGGAAGAGTCGGCGGGGAGCTGTTTTTT. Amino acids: CASSLGTGRVGGELFF. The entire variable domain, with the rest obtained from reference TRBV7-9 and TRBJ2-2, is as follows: DTGVSQNPRHKITKRGQNVTFRCDPISEHNRLYWYRQTLGQGPEFLTYFQNEAQLEKSRLLSDRFSAERPKGSFSTLEIQRTEQGDSAMYLCASSLGTGRVGGELFFGEGSRLTVL.

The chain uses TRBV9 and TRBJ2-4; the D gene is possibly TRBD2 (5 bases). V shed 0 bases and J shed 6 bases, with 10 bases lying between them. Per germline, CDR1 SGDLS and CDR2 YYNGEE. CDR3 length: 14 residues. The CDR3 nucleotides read TGTGCCAGCAGCGTAGTTGCCCGGGGAAACATTCAGTACTTC. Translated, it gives CASSVVARGNIQYF.

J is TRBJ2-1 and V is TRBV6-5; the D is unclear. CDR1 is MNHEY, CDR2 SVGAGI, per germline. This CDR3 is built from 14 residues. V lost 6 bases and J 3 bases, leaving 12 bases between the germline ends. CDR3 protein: CASSPQGNYNEQFF. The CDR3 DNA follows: TGTGCCAGCAGCCCCCAAGGGAACTACAATGAGCAGTTCTTC.

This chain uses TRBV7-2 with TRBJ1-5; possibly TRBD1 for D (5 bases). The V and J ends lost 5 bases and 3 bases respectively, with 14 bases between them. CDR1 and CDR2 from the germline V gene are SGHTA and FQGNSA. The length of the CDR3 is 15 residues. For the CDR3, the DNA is TGTGCCAGCAGCCGTGGGGGGGGGAACAATCAGCCCCAGCATTTT. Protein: CASSRGGGNNQPQHF.

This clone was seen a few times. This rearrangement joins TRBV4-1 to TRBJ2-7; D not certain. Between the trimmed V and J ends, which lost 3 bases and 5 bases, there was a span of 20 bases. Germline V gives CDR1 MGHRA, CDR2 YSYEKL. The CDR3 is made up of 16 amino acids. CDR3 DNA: TGCGCCAGCAGCCATGCCGTGTGGGTAAGACCCCACGAGCAGTACTTC. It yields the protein CASSHAVWVRPHEQYF.

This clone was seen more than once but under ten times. CDR3 amino acids: CATSRGQGKGHNEQFF. The DNA for the CDR3 is TGTGCCACCAGCAGAGGACAGGGGAAGGGCCACAATGAGCAGTTCTTC. The chain recombines TRBV15 with TRBJ2-1, with 8 bases aligning to TRBD1. V lost 1 base and J lost 5; bases outside the gene matches: 7. This CDR3 has 16 residues. CDR1 is LNHNV, CDR2 YYDKDF, per germline (reference sequence). Supplemented by reference TRBV15 and TRBJ2-1, the full variable domain reads DAMVIQNPRYQVTQFGKPVTLSCSQTLNHNVMYWYQQKSSQAPKLLFHYYDKDFNNEADTPDNFQSRRPNTSFCFLDIRSPGLGDTAMYLCATSRGQGKGHNEQFFGPGTRLTVL.

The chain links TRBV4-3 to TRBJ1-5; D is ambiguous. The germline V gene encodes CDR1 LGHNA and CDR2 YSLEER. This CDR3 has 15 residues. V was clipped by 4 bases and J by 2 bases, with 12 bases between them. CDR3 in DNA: TGCGCCAGCAGCCCCTCCTCAAGGGGCAATCAGCCCCAGCATTTT. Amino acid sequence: CASSPSSRGNQPQHF.

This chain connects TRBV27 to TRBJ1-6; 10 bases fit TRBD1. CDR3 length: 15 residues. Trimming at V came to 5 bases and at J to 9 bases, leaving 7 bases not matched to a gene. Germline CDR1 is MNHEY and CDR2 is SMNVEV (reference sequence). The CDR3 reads CASSDRGRSGSPLHF. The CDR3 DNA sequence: TGTGCCAGCAGTGACAGGGGGCGGAGTGGTTCACCCCTCCACTTT.

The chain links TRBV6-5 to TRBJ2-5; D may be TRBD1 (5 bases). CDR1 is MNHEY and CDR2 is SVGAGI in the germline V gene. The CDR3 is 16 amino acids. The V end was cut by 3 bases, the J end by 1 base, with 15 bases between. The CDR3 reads CASSYRREGVQETQYF. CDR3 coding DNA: TGTGCCAGCAGTTATCGCAGGGAAGGGGTCCAAGAGACCCAGTACTTC.

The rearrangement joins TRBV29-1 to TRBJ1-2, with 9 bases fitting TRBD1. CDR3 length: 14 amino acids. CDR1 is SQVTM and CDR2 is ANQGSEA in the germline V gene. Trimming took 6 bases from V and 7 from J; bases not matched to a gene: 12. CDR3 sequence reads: CSVRPPGQGLGYTF. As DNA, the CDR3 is TGCAGCGTGAGACCTCCGGGACAGGGACTTGGCTACACCTTC.

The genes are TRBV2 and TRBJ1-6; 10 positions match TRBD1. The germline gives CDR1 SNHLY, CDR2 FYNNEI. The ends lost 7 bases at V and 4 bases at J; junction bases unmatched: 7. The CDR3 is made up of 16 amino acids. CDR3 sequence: CASTSGQGVYNSPLHF. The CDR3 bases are TGTGCCAGCACCTCCGGACAGGGGGTTTATAATTCACCCCTCCACTTT.

CDR3 DNA: TGTGCCAGCAGTGAAGCGCCCCCTCCCACCGGGGAGCTGTTTTTT. The encoded protein is CASSEAPPPTGELFF. The gene calls are TRBV2 and TRBJ2-2; D is ambiguous. V shed 0 bases and J shed 4 bases, with 9 bases lying between them. The germline CDR1 and CDR2 sequences are SNHLY and FYNNEI. The CDR3 loop spans 15 amino acids.

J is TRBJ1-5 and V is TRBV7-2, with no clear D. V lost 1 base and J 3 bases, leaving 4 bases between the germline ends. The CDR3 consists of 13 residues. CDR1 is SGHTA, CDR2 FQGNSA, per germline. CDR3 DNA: TGTGCCAGCAGCTTAGATACCAATCAGCCCCAGCATTTT. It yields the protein CASSLDTNQPQHF.

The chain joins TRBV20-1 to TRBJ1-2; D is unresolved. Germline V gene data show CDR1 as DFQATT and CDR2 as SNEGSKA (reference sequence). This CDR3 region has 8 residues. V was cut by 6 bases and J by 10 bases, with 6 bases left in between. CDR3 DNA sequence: TGCAGTGCCCCCCCCTACACCTTC. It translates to CSAPPYTF.

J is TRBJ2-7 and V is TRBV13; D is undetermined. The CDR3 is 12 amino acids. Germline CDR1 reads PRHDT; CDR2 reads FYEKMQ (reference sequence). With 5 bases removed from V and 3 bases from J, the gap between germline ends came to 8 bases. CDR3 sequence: CASSRENYEQYF. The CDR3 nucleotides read TGTGCCAGCAGCCGCGAGAACTACGAGCAGTACTTC.

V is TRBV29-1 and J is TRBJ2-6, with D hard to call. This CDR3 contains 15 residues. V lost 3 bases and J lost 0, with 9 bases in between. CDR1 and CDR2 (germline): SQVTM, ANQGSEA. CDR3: CSVDTVLSGANVLTF. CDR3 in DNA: TGCAGCGTTGACACAGTGCTCTCTGGGGCCAACGTCCTGACTTTC. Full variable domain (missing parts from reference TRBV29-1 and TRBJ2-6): SAVISQKPSRDICQRGTSLTIQCQVDSQVTMMFWYRQQPGQSLTLIATANQGSEATYESGFVIDKFPISRPNLTFSTLTVSNMSPEDSSIYLCSVDTVLSGANVLTFGAGSRLTVL.

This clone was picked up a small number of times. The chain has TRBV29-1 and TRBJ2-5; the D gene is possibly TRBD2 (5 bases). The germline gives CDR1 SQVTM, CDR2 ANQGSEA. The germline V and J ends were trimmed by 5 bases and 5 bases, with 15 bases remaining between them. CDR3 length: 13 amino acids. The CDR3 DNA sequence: TGCAGCGTTCTAGGACCCGGGGTGGAGACCCAGTACTTC. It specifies CSVLGPGVETQYF.

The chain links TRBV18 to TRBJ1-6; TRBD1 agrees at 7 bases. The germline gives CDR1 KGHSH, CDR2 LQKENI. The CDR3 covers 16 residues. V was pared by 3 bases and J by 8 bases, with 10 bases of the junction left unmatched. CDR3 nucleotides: TGTGCCAGCTCACCGGTCCGGGACAGCTCACATTCACCCCTCCACTTT. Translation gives CASSPVRDSSHSPLHF.

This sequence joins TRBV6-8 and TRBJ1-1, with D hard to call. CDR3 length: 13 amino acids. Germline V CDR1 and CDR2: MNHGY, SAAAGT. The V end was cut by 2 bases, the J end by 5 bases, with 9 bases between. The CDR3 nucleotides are TGTGCCAGCAGTTACAATAGGGATACTGAAGCTTTCTTT. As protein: CASSYNRDTEAFF.

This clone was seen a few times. CDR3 in amino acids: CASSLRQGYGYTF. The DNA of the CDR3 is TGTGCCAGCAGCTTGAGGCAGGGGTATGGCTACACCTTC. This chain links TRBV5-6 with TRBJ1-2; possible D gene TRBD1, 6 bases. This CDR3 has 13 amino acids. Germline V CDR1 and CDR2: SGHDT, YYEEEE. Trimming removed 1 base from V and 5 bases from J, with 9 bases in between. Full variable domain (outside the CDR3, taken from reference TRBV5-6 and TRBJ1-2): DAGVTQSPTHLIKTRGQQVTLRCSPKSGHDTVSWYQQALGQGPQFIFQYYEEEERQRGNFPDRFSGHQFPNYSSELNVNALLLGDSALYLCASSLRQGYGYTFGSGTRLTVV.

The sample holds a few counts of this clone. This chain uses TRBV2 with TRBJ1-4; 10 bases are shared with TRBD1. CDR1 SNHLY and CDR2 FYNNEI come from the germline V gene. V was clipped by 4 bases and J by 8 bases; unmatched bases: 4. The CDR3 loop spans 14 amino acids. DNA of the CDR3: TGTGCCAGCAGTGTGGGACAGGGGTACGAAAAACTGTTTTTT. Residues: CASSVGQGYEKLFF. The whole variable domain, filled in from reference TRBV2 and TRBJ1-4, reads EPEVTQTPSHQVTQMGQEVILRCVPISNHLYFYWYRQILGQKVEFLVSFYNNEISEKSEIFDDQFSVERPDGSNFTLKIRSTKLEDSAMYFCASSVGQGYEKLFFGSGTQLSVL.

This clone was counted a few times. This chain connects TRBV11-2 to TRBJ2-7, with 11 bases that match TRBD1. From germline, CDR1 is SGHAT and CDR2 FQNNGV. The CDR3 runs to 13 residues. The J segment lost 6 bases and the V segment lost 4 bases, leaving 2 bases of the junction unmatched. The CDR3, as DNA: TGTGCCAGCAGCTCAGGGACAGGGGGCGAGCAGTACTTC. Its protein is CASSSGTGGEQYF. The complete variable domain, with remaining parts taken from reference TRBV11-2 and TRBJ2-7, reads EAGVAQSPRYKIIEKRQSVAFWCNPISGHATLYWYQQILGQGPKLLIQFQNNGVVDDSQLPKDRFSAERLKGVDSTLKIQPAKLEDSAVYLCASSSGTGGEQYFGPGTRLTVT.

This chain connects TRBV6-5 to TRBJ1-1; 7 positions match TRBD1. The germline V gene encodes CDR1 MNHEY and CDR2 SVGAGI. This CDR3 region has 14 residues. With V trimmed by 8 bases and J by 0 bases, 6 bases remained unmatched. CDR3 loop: CASQGQHMNTEAFF. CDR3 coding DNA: TGTGCCAGCCAGGGACAGCATATGAACACTGAAGCTTTCTTT.

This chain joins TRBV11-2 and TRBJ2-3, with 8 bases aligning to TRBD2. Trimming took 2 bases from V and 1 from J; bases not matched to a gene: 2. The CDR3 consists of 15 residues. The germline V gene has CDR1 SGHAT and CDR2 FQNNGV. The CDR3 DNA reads TGTGCCAGCAGCTTACAAGCGGGGGGCACAGATACGCAGTATTTT. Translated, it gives CASSLQAGGTDTQYF.

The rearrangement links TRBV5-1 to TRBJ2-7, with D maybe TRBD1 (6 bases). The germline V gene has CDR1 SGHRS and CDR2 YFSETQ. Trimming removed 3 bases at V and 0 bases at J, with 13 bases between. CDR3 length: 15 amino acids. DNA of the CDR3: TGCGCCAGCAGCTACGGACAGACCGACTCCTACGAGCAGTACTTC. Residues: CASSYGQTDSYEQYF.

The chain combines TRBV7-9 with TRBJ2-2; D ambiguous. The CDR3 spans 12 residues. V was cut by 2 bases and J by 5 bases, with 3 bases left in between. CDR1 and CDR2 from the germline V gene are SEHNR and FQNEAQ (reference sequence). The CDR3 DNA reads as TGTGCCAGCAGCTTACGAACCGGGGAGCTGTTTTTT. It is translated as CASSLRTGELFF.

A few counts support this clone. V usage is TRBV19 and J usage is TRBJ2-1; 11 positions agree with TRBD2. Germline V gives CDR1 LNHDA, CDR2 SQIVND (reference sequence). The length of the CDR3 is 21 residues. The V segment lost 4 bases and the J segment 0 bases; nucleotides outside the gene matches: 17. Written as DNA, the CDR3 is TGTGCCAGTAGTACCCCAAGTTGGAGACTAGCGGGGCCGAGCTCCTACAATGAGCAGTTCTTC. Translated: CASSTPSWRLAGPSSYNEQFF.